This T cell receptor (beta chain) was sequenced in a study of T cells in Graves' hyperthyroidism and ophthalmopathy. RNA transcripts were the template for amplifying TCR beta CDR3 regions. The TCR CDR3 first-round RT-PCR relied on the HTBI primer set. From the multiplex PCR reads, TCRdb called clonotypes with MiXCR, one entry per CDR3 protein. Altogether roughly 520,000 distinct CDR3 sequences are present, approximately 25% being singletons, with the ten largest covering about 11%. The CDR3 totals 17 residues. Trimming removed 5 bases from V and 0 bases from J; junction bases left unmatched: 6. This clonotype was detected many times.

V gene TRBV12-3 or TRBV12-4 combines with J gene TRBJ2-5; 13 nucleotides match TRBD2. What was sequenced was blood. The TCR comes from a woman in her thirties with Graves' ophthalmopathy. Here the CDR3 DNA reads TGTGCCAGCAGTACGACTAGCGGGGGGCTGTACCAAGAGACCCAGTACTTC. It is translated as CASSTTSGGLYQETQYF.